This T cell receptor (beta chain) is drawn from a study of post-analysis software for immune sequencing data. The overall study: Multiple sclerosis in the patients followed relapsing-remitting, secondary progressive and progressive-relapsing courses. Points from the study as a whole: With TRBV5-6, TRBV5-1 and TRBV20-1 included, about five TRBV segments were more frequent in patients than in controls. Strong co-clustering by F measure was seen for same-batch samples. People with multiple sclerosis had a significantly lower normalized Chao1 diversity than controls did.

Only a few counts were recorded for this clonotype. The antigen is unknown. Unique molecular identifiers were present in the TCR beta cDNA libraries. Researchers reported 400,000 to 550,000 cDNA molecules coming from around 1 to 9.1 million T cells. TCRdb re-derived calls from the PCR reads in MiXCR, one entry per CDR3 protein. The repertoire consists of approximately 690,000 distinct CDR3 sequences, with 55% to 60% occurring once and the leading ten covering about 10%. This CDR3 has 15 residues. Germline values: CDR1 DFQATT, CDR2 SNEGSKA (reference sequence). Trimming removed 1 base at V and 0 bases at J, with 10 bases between.

The chain links TRBV20-1 to TRBJ2-1, with a tentative D call TRBD2 (5 bases). The sequenced sample consisted of blood. The source is a girl aged 2 to 10 with multiple sclerosis. CDR3 DNA sequence: TGCAGTGCTAGAGCGGACTCACGCTCCTACAATGAGCAGTTCTTC. This translates into CSARADSRSYNEQFF.